This T cell receptor beta chain was sequenced for a study of shared clonotypes between healthy human individuals. TCRdb keeps only in-frame clones here, not all; method: immunoSEQ multiplex PCR. The sample lists about 680,000 clones; about 74% were seen once. Trimming took off 5 bases at V and 0 bases at J, with 11 bases between the two ends. CDR1 SNHLY and CDR2 FYNNEI come from the germline V gene. The CDR3 is 15 amino acids. The sequence was obtained from a woman aged 30 to 39 in good health. Sequences were obtained from memory CD4+ T cells sorted from blood. Regarding subset: CD45RA-negative fraction. The rearrangement links TRBV2 to TRBJ1-5; D remains ambiguous. CDR3 protein: CASSQNSDSNQPQHF. Written as DNA, the CDR3 is TGTGCCAGCAGTCAAAACAGCGATAGCAATCAGCCCCAGCATTTT.